The TCR beta chain described here comes from a study of human T cells and chemical hapten exposure. This clonotype was seen a handful of times. A single record per CDR3 protein comes from TCRdb applying MiXCR to the RACE reads. The sample includes around 50,000 distinct CDR3 sequences, about 10% of them seen just once. Time point given: patch test 2, 6 weeks after DPC sensitization. Indicated treatment: therapeutic diphenylcyclopropenone sensitization with weekly scalp DPC. The V gene lost 1 base and the J gene lost 1 base, with 7 bases spanning the gap. Germline CDR1 is SGHRS and CDR2 is YFSETQ. The CDR3 sequence is 14 residues long.

The rearrangement uses TRBV5-1 and TRBJ2-3; D is unclear. This TCR came from a woman in her 50s with alopecia areata. Some clones in this sample may be carry-over from other donors' samples. The starting material was whole blood, obtained in connection with sensitization to the hapten diphenylcyclopropenone (DPC). This chain's CDR3 is CASSLPGRTDTQYF. The CDR3 nucleotides are TGCGCCAGCAGCTTGCCCGGGCGCACAGATACGCAGTATTTT.